The TCR beta chain under discussion was sequenced for a study of molecular identifiers for immune sequencing clone quantification. Study-wide results and caveats: Jurkat TCR RNA spiked in from one cell reportedly remained identifiable amid one million naive cells.

The sample holds a few counts of this clonotype. The target antigen is unknown. Germline CDR1 reads SEHNR; CDR2 reads FQNEAQ (reference sequence). CDR3 length equals 15 residues. Trimming removed 1 base at V and 0 bases at J, with 9 bases between. TCR libraries were built in bulk with a published protocol and specific TCR primers. Each CDR3 protein gets one entry after TCRdb re-called the PCR reads with MiXCR. The sample holds more than 300,000 distinct CDR3 sequences; about 22% are singletons and the top ten take approximately 0.83%. Sorting recovered naive CD8 T cells on a CD8+CD4-CCR7+CD45RA+ profile.

Sequenced: naive CD8+ T cells from blood, with Jurkat cell RNA spiked in. The subset denotes: FACS-sorted CD8+CD4-CCR7+CD45RA+ naive T cells. The chain employs TRBV7-9 and TRBJ1-2; D is unclear. The receptor was isolated from a human donor in good health. Some libraries in this study had Jurkat cell RNA spiked in. The DNA for the CDR3 is TGTGCCAGCAGCTTAGGTTCCGGGCCTAACTATGGCTACACCTTC. It yields the protein CASSLGSGPNYGYTF. The whole variable domain, filled in from reference TRBV7-9 and TRBJ1-2, reads DTGVSQNPRHKITKRGQNVTFRCDPISEHNRLYWYRQTLGQGPEFLTYFQNEAQLEKSRLLSDRFSAERPKGSFSTLEIQRTEQGDSAMYLCASSLGSGPNYGYTFGSGTRLTVV.